This TCR beta chain was sequenced for a study of cytomegalovirus exposure and HLA in healthy donors. The study, taken as a whole, reports: Looking again later, the authors saw that most CMV-associated TCR beta chains seemed HLA-restricted. It was reported in a later analysis that an Asian-associated ancestry cluster showed fewer N-insertions than the approximately 670-donor mean. A missense variant in DCLRE1C was later tied to TCR beta V- and J-gene trimming. Several V segments, TRBV6-2 and TRBV6-3 among them, could not be told apart and were dropped.

This PCR relied on a set of 60 Vbeta primers and 13 Jbeta primers. The assay was immunoSEQ multiplex PCR, and TCRdb's table has in-frame clones only and misses some. The table lists over 75,000 clones, roughly three quarters of them singletons. This CDR3 region has 15 residues. The germline gives CDR1 SEHNR, CDR2 FQNEAQ (reference sequence). The V gene end was trimmed by 5 bases and the J gene end by 7 bases; junction bases not matched to a gene: 8. With respect to this clone: The antigen remains undetermined.

Sequenced sample: PBMCs. The rearrangement links TRBV7-9 to TRBJ1-4; 9 nucleotides align to TRBD1. The clonotype originates from a woman aged 55-70 years in good health and CMV-seronegative. CDR3 nucleotides: TGTGCCAGCAGCCAGAACAGGGGGCCGGGTGAAAAACTGTTTTTT. Translated, it gives CASSQNRGPGEKLFF. Together with reference TRBV7-9 and TRBJ1-4, the CDR3 gives the full variable domain: DTGVSQNPRHKITKRGQNVTFRCDPISEHNRLYWYRQTLGQGPEFLTYFQNEAQLEKSRLLSDRFSAERPKGSFSTLEIQRTEQGDSAMYLCASSQNRGPGEKLFFGSGTQLSVL.